These T cell receptor beta chains were read from a single sample in a study of blood T cell repertoires in COVID-19. Assay: immunoSEQ multiplex PCR; the TCRdb copy retains only in-frame clones and omits some. Among a few hundred thousand clones listed, approximately 88% were seen once. Sequencing was done on a sample of PBMCs or T cells enriched from blood (not recorded which). Every receptor here comes from a woman in her 30s who had recovered from COVID-19. The CDR3 runs from the conserved cysteine through the conserved F or W. D genes are given only for firm matches. Clone sizes are given selectively: once, few, many, or a class where the clone is expanded.

j_gene: TRBJ1-1
abundance: .
d_gene: .
v_gene: TRBV2
CDR3nt: TGTGCCAGCATGACGACAGCTTGGACTGAAGCTTTCTTT
CDR3aa: CASMTTAWTEAFF

j_gene: TRBJ1-1
abundance: .
d_gene: TRBD1
v_gene: TRBV27
CDR3nt: TGTGCCAGCAGTTTAAGGCCCTTCGGGACAGGGGTGACTGAAGCTTTCTTT
CDR3aa: CASSLRPFGTGVTEAFF

j_gene: TRBJ2-1
abundance: .
d_gene: TRBD2
v_gene: TRBV7-9
CDR3nt: TGTGCCAGCAGCTTTAGACTAGCGGACCTCTACAATGAGCAGTTCTTC
CDR3aa: CASSFRLADLYNEQFF

j_gene: TRBJ1-2
abundance: .
d_gene: .
v_gene: TRBV6-1
CDR3nt: TGTGCCAGCAGTGAACCAGGGAATTCATGGGGCTACACCTTC
CDR3aa: CASSEPGNSWGYTF

j_gene: TRBJ2-7
abundance: few
d_gene: .
v_gene: TRBV5-4
CDR3nt: TGTGCCAGCAGCTTGGGCCGGGCGGGTAACTACGAGCAGTACTTC
CDR3aa: CASSLGRAGNYEQYF

j_gene: TRBJ2-1
abundance: .
d_gene: TRBD1
v_gene: TRBV10-3
CDR3nt: TGTGCCATCAGGAAAGACAGGGGGGGTTACAATGAGCAGTTCTTC
CDR3aa: CAIRKDRGGYNEQFF

j_gene: TRBJ2-1
abundance: .
d_gene: TRBD2
v_gene: TRBV7-9
CDR3nt: TGTGCCAGCAGCTTCTACGTCTATGGCGGGAGTTCAGATGAGCAGTTCTTC
CDR3aa: CASSFYVYGGSSDEQFF

j_gene: TRBJ2-2
abundance: .
d_gene: .
v_gene: TRBV28
CDR3nt: TGTGCCAGCAGCAGACTAGTCTTACCCAGGGAGCTGTTTTTT
CDR3aa: CASSRLVLPRELFF

j_gene: TRBJ1-5
abundance: .
d_gene: .
v_gene: TRBV27
CDR3nt: TGTGCCAGCAGTTTCTCGTCAGGGTACAATCAGCCCCAGCATTTT
CDR3aa: CASSFSSGYNQPQHF

j_gene: TRBJ1-1
abundance: .
d_gene: .
v_gene: TRBV3-1/TRBV3-2
CDR3nt: TGTGCCAGCAGCCAAGAACCGGCTGAAGCTTTCTTT
CDR3aa: CASSQEPAEAFF

j_gene: TRBJ2-7
abundance: once
d_gene: .
v_gene: TRBV11-2
CDR3nt: TGTGCCAGCAGCCCGGTGCACGGGATGATAACCTACGAGCAGTACTTC
CDR3aa: CASSPVHGMITYEQYF

j_gene: TRBJ2-2
abundance: .
d_gene: .
v_gene: TRBV24-1
CDR3nt: TGTGCCACCAGTGAAGCGACAGCCCCGAGCACCGGGGAGCTGTTTTTT
CDR3aa: CATSEATAPSTGELFF

j_gene: TRBJ2-1
abundance: .
d_gene: .
v_gene: TRBV27
CDR3nt: TGTGCCAGCAGTTTTCTACCCAAGTACAATGAGCAGTTCTTC
CDR3aa: CASSFLPKYNEQFF

j_gene: TRBJ2-7
abundance: .
d_gene: TRBD1
v_gene: TRBV19
CDR3nt: TGTGCCAGTAGTGGCTGGGACAGGAGGTACGAGCAGTACTTC
CDR3aa: CASSGWDRRYEQYF

j_gene: TRBJ2-7
abundance: .
d_gene: .
v_gene: TRBV6-5
CDR3nt: TGTGCCAGCAGTTACTCGAGCCCGGGCTACGAGCAGTACTTC
CDR3aa: CASSYSSPGYEQYF

j_gene: TRBJ1-6
abundance: .
d_gene: .
v_gene: TRBV15
CDR3nt: TGTGCCACCAGCAGAGTTGGGGGGACCTATAATTCACCCCTCCACTTT
CDR3aa: CATSRVGGTYNSPLHF

j_gene: TRBJ2-7
abundance: .
d_gene: .
v_gene: TRBV5-4
CDR3nt: TGTGCCAGCAGCTTGGAAGGGAGCGGGGAGCAGTACTTC
CDR3aa: CASSLEGSGEQYF

j_gene: TRBJ2-5
abundance: .
d_gene: TRBD2
v_gene: TRBV7-2
CDR3nt: TGTGCCAGCAGCTTGGGTCTAAGCGGGGGATTCCAAGAGACCCAGTACTTC
CDR3aa: CASSLGLSGGFQETQYF

j_gene: TRBJ2-2
abundance: .
d_gene: .
v_gene: TRBV30
CDR3nt: TGTGCCTGGATGAGTTTGGTCGGCGGGGAGCTGTTTTTT
CDR3aa: CAWMSLVGGELFF

j_gene: TRBJ1-2
abundance: .
d_gene: TRBD1
v_gene: TRBV29-1
CDR3nt: TGCAGCGTTGGACAGGGGGATAACTATGGCTACACCTTC
CDR3aa: CSVGQGDNYGYTF

j_gene: TRBJ2-7
abundance: once
d_gene: TRBD1
v_gene: TRBV29-1
CDR3nt: TGCAGCGTTGGGGCTCGGACAGGGCCCTCCTACGAGCAGTACTTC
CDR3aa: CSVGARTGPSYEQYF

j_gene: TRBJ1-5
abundance: .
d_gene: TRBD1
v_gene: TRBV6-2/TRBV6-3
CDR3nt: TGTGCCAGCAGTTACGACAGGGGGCGAAAGATTAATCAGCCCCAGCATTTT
CDR3aa: CASSYDRGRKINQPQHF